The entry below describes one T cell receptor (beta chain). The data belong to a study of blood T cell repertoires in COVID-19. Overall study: T cells, B-cell-depleted T cells, or PBMCs provided the cDNA or gDNA that served as material.

Only in-frame clones appear in the TCRdb table, and some are missing; sequencing was by immunoSEQ multiplex PCR. The sample yields some 140,000 clones, about 73% seen once. V lost 1 base, J lost 6 bases, and 5 bases stayed unmatched. The CDR3 spans 16 residues. CDR1 is KGHDR and CDR2 is SFDVKD in the germline V gene. The rearrangement links TRBV24-1 to TRBJ2-2; TRBD1 matches at 9 bases. The TCR comes from a man aged 80 or over with acute or convalescent COVID-19. The source material was peripheral blood. CDR3 region: CATSDFGTGRAGELFF. The CDR3 bases are TGTGCCACCAGTGATTTCGGGACAGGGAGGGCCGGGGAGCTGTTTTTT.